One and the same sample provided the 15 T cell receptor beta chains below, sequenced in a study of cytomegalovirus exposure and HLA in healthy donors. Only in-frame clones appear in the TCRdb table, and some are missing; sequencing was by immunoSEQ multiplex PCR. Here the sample spans fewer than 200,000 clones, about nine tenths being singletons. The sample was PBMCs. The receptors derive from a woman between 18 and 30 years old in good health and CMV-seropositive.

The rearrangement joins TRBV30 to TRBJ2-3; D not certain. Germline V gives CDR1 GTSNPN, CDR2 SVGIG (reference sequence). The CDR3 length is 11 residues. V was clipped by 7 bases and J by 4 bases, with 9 bases between them. The CDR3 DNA follows: TGTGCCTTGTCATGGCCAGATACGCAGTATTTT. Translating it yields CALSWPDTQYF.

The J gene is TRBJ2-3, the V gene TRBV6-5; D possibly corresponds to TRBD2 (6 bases). The ends were cut back, 6 bases at V and 0 bases at J, with 10 bases in the middle. The length of the CDR3 is 14 residues. Germline-derived CDR1 and CDR2 are MNHEY and SVGAGI. The chain's CDR3 is CASSLATSTDTQYF. The CDR3 DNA reads as TGTGCCAGCAGCCTAGCGACAAGCACAGATACGCAGTATTTT.

The gene calls are TRBV29-1 and TRBJ2-5; maybe TRBD1 (6 bases). V lost 7 bases and J lost 4, with 13 bases in between. CDR3 length: 12 residues. Germline CDR1 is SQVTM and CDR2 is ANQGSEA. CDR3 sequence (DNA): TGCAGCGCCTTCACAGGGTCAGAGACCCAGTACTTC. It codes for CSAFTGSETQYF.

The V call is TRBV6-5, the J call TRBJ2-1; weak D call: TRBD2 (5 bases). V was cut by 0 bases and J by 3 bases, with 9 bases left in between. CDR1 MNHEY and CDR2 SVGAGI come from the germline V gene. This CDR3 region has 15 residues. Here the CDR3 DNA reads TGTGCCAGCAGTTACTCACTAGAAGTCTACAATGAGCAGTTCTTC. Translated: CASSYSLEVYNEQFF.

The chain recombines TRBV5-1 with TRBJ2-3, with 7 bases fitting TRBD1. Trimming removed 1 base from V and 1 base from J; junction bases left unmatched: 0. This CDR3 is built from 14 residues. From germline, CDR1 is SGHRS and CDR2 YFSETQ. CDR3 in amino acids: CASSLQGGTDTQYF. The CDR3 nucleotides read TGCGCCAGCAGCTTGCAGGGGGGCACAGATACGCAGTATTTT. Together with reference TRBV5-1 and TRBJ2-3, the CDR3 gives the full variable domain: KAGVTQTPRYLIKTRGQQVTLSCSPISGHRSVSWYQQTPGQGLQFLFEYFSETQRNKGNFPGRFSGRQFSNSRSEMNVSTLELGDSALYLCASSLQGGTDTQYFGPGTRLTVL.

V usage is TRBV11-2 and J usage is TRBJ2-7, with D perhaps TRBD2 (6 bases). V was shortened by 7 bases and J by 2 bases, with 9 bases between the two germline ends. The CDR3 is made up of 12 amino acids. Looked up from germline, CDR1 is SGHAT and CDR2 is FQNNGV. The CDR3 reads CASTPGAYEQYF. The CDR3 region has the DNA TGTGCCAGCACCCCGGGAGCCTACGAGCAGTACTTC.

The chain employs TRBV28 and TRBJ1-1, with 7 bases matching TRBD1. This CDR3 has 14 amino acids. The V gene's germline CDR1 is MDHEN and CDR2 SYDVKM. The V and J ends lost 7 bases and 2 bases, in that order; junction bases with no gene match: 7. The CDR3 DNA reads TGTGCCAGCAATAGGGGACAGTTTAACACTGAAGCTTTCTTT. This encodes CASNRGQFNTEAFF.

This clone was seen only once. J is TRBJ2-7 and V is TRBV27, with TRBD2 matching over 8 bases. V trimming: 6 bases; J trimming: 6 bases; junction bases outside the gene matches: 7. Germline loops: CDR1 MNHEY, CDR2 SMNVEV (reference sequence). The CDR3 is 13 amino acids. The CDR3 nucleotides read TGTGCCAGCAGGCGGAGCGGGAGCGCCGAGCAGTACTTC. Translating it yields CASRRSGSAEQYF.

The V gene is TRBV5-4, the J gene TRBJ1-4; D perhaps matches TRBD1 (6 bases). The V end lost 4 bases, the J end lost 4 bases, and 11 bases lay between the germline ends. Germline CDR1 reads SGHNT; CDR2 reads YYREEE (reference sequence). The length of the CDR3 is 14 residues. In DNA, the CDR3 is TGTGCCAGCAGCCGGGACAAGTTTAATGAAAAACTGTTTTTT. Amino acid sequence: CASSRDKFNEKLFF. Full variable domain (rest looked up from reference TRBV5-4 and TRBJ1-4): ETGVTQSPTHLIKTRGQQVTLRCSSQSGHNTVSWYQQALGQGPQFIFQYYREEENGRGNFPPRFSGLQFPNYSSELNVNALELDDSALYLCASSRDKFNEKLFFGSGTQLSVL.

This chain joins TRBV19 and TRBJ1-5; D remains unclear. This CDR3 contains 15 residues. Germline V gene data show CDR1 as LNHDA and CDR2 as SQIVND (reference sequence). Trimming stripped 3 bases from V and 0 bases from J, with 9 bases between. The CDR3 DNA reads as TGTGCCAGTAGTATCATGGCCAGTAGCAATCAGCCCCAGCATTTT. The encoded protein is CASSIMASSNQPQHF.

V usage is TRBV6-6 and J usage is TRBJ1-2; D is possibly TRBD1 (6 bases). From germline, CDR1 is MNHNY and CDR2 SVGAGI (reference sequence). Trimming pared 5 bases from V and 6 bases from J, leaving 13 bases between. CDR3 length: 13 amino acids. The CDR3: CASSKDSNNGYTF. The DNA of the CDR3 is TGTGCCAGCAGTAAGGACAGCAATAATGGCTACACCTTC.

V usage is TRBV29-1 and J usage is TRBJ2-2; TRBD2 matches 11 bases. This CDR3 is 17 amino acids long. The J segment lost 3 bases and the V segment lost 6 bases, leaving 12 bases of the junction unmatched. The germline V gene has CDR1 SQVTM and CDR2 ANQGSEA. Here the CDR3 reads CSVGLAGGPSYTGELFF. CDR3 DNA: TGCAGCGTCGGCTTAGCGGGAGGGCCGTCTTACACCGGGGAGCTGTTTTTT.

This chain links TRBV4-1 with TRBJ1-2; the match to TRBD1 covers 8 bases. The CDR3 has 15 amino acids. Germline CDR1 is MGHRA and CDR2 is YSYEKL. V trimming: 5 bases; J trimming: 8 bases; junction bases outside the gene matches: 13. The CDR3 protein is CASSTYRQGAWGYTF. The CDR3 DNA follows: TGCGCCAGCAGCACCTACCGTCAGGGGGCGTGGGGCTACACCTTC.

This clone was picked up a small number of times. The chain carries TRBV5-1 and TRBJ1-2; D call uncertain. The V and J ends lost 0 bases and 6 bases respectively, with 9 bases between them. The CDR3 spans 13 residues. CDR1 is SGHRS and CDR2 is YFSETQ in the germline V gene. The CDR3 DNA reads TGCGCCAGCAGCTTGGGGCCACAGAATGGCTACACCTTC. This gives the protein CASSLGPQNGYTF.

The chain is built from TRBV29-1 and TRBJ2-5; no definite D call. This CDR3 region has 12 residues. V lost 3 bases and J 4 bases, leaving 9 bases between the germline ends. The V gene's germline CDR1 is SQVTM and CDR2 ANQGSEA. Here the CDR3 reads CSVDRAGETQYF. CDR3 nucleotides: TGCAGCGTTGACCGAGCAGGAGAGACCCAGTACTTC. The full variable domain, completed using reference TRBV29-1 and TRBJ2-5, is SAVISQKPSRDICQRGTSLTIQCQVDSQVTMMFWYRQQPGQSLTLIATANQGSEATYESGFVIDKFPISRPNLTFSTLTVSNMSPEDSSIYLCSVDRAGETQYFGPGTRLLVL.